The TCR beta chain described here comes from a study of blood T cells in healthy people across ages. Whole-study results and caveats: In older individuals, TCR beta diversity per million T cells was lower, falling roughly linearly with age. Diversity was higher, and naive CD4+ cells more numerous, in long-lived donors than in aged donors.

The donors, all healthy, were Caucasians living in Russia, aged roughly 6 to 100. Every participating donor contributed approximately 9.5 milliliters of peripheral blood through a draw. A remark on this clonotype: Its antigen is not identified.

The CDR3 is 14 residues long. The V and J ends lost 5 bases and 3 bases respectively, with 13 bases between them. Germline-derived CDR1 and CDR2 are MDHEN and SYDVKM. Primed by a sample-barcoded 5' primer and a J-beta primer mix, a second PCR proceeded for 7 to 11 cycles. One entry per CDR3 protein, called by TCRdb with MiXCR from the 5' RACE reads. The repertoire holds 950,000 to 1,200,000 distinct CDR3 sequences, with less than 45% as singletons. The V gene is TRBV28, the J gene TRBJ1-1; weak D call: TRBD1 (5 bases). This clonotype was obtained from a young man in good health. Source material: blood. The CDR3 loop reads CASSPQGPHTEAFF. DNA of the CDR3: TGTGCCAGCAGTCCCCAGGGTCCCCACACTGAAGCTTTCTTT.